These T cell receptor beta chains were read from a single sample in a study of T cells in Graves' hyperthyroidism and ophthalmopathy. One entry per CDR3 protein results from TCRdb running MiXCR on the multiplex PCR reads. Of a few hundred thousand distinct CDR3 sequences in the sample, around 18% were seen once. The sample taken for sequencing was blood. These receptors came from a woman between 40 and 50 years old with Graves' ophthalmopathy. CDR3s include the opening cysteine and the closing phenylalanine or tryptophan. The D gene is left open where the match is weak. Part of the rows lack a size; the others show once, few, many or a class for expanded clones.

J gene,D gene,clone size,V gene,CDR3 protein,CDR3 DNA
TRBJ1-2,.,many,TRBV12-3/TRBV12-4,CASSTGGGNYGYTF,TGTGCCAGCAGCACGGGGGGGGGGAACTATGGCTACACCTTC
TRBJ1-5,.,many,TRBV11-2,CASSSGPGSLYQPQHF,TGTGCCAGCAGCTCAGGCCCCGGTTCCCTTTATCAGCCCCAGCATTTT
TRBJ2-7,.,many,TRBV9,CASSVDARPDYEQYF,TGTGCCAGCAGCGTAGATGCCCGACCAGACTACGAGCAGTACTTC
TRBJ1-2,.,many,TRBV12-3/TRBV12-4,CASSPFGDRRYGYTF,TGTGCCAGCAGTCCATTCGGCGACAGGAGGTATGGCTACACCTTC
TRBJ1-5,.,.,TRBV6-1,CASLYSTNQPQHF,TGTGCTAGTCTATATAGCACCAATCAGCCCCAGCATTTT
TRBJ1-1,.,many,TRBV4-1,CASSQEPSETVWREAFF,TGCGCCAGCAGCCAAGAACCCTCGGAGACAGTGTGGAGGGAAGCTTTCTTT
TRBJ2-5,.,.,TRBV7-2,CASSPEEWHQETQYF,TGTGCCAGCAGCCCGGAGGAATGGCACCAAGAGACCCAGTACTTC
TRBJ2-2,.,many,TRBV27,CASSLFLGKPTGELFF,TGTGCCAGCAGTTTATTTCTTGGGAAGCCCACCGGGGAGCTGTTTTTT
TRBJ1-2,.,many,TRBV29-1,CSVWSSGLNYGYTF,TGCAGCGTGTGGTCCTCGGGGCTTAACTATGGCTACACCTTC
TRBJ2-7,.,many,TRBV6-1,CASSKILAESYEQYF,TGTGCCAGCAGTAAAATCTTAGCGGAGAGCTACGAGCAGTACTTC
TRBJ1-1,.,once,TRBV6-1,CASSPSVGNTEAFF,TGTGCCAGCAGTCCATCTGTGGGGAACACTGAAGCTTTCTTT
TRBJ2-5,.,few,TRBV6-1,CASIGGVGTQYF,TGTGCCAGCATTGGCGGGGTAGGGACCCAGTACTTC
TRBJ1-1,.,.,TRBV3-1,CASSQDIWQVSTEAFF,TGTGCCAGCAGCCAAGATATTTGGCAGGTGAGTACTGAAGCTTTCTTT
TRBJ2-4,.,many,TRBV7-9,CASSWSAKNIQYF,TGTGCCAGCAGCTGGTCGGCCAAAAACATTCAGTACTTC
TRBJ2-4,TRBD2,.,TRBV28,CASSFDRTSGKGVAKNIQYF,TGTGCCAGCAGTTTCGATCGCACTAGCGGGAAAGGGGTAGCCAAAAACATTCAGTACTTC
TRBJ1-3,.,.,TRBV12-3/TRBV12-4,CASSTGGGIGNTIYF,TGTGCCAGCAGCACTGGGGGGGGAATTGGAAACACCATATATTTT
TRBJ2-5,.,few,TRBV18,CASSPRQAMAQYF,TGTGCCAGCTCACCACGCCAGGCTATGGCCCAGTACTTC
TRBJ1-1,.,.,TRBV19,CASRPWGGQSPTEAFF,TGTGCCAGTAGGCCCTGGGGAGGGCAATCCCCCACTGAAGCTTTCTTT
TRBJ2-5,.,many,TRBV2,CASKVTAQETQYF,TGTGCCAGCAAGGTGACTGCACAAGAGACCCAGTACTTC
TRBJ2-5,.,many,TRBV20-1,CSARVQGGAEETQYF,TGCAGTGCTAGAGTCCAAGGAGGGGCCGAGGAGACCCAGTACTTC
TRBJ1-3,TRBD1,many,TRBV11-2,CASSLVRDRGRGNTIYF,TGTGCCAGCAGCTTAGTCCGGGACAGGGGAAGAGGAAACACCATATATTTT
TRBJ1-3,.,.,TRBV6-2/TRBV6-3,CASSLSANSGNTIYF,TGTGCCAGCAGTTTATCGGCGAACTCTGGAAACACCATATATTTT
TRBJ2-7,.,.,TRBV30,CAWREGQYF,TGTGCCTGGAGGGAGGGGCAGTACTTC
TRBJ2-7,.,.,TRBV25-1,CASGLTGGEQYF,TGTGCCAGCGGCCTGACCGGAGGCGAGCAGTACTTC
TRBJ1-5,.,.,TRBV7-2,CASSLAAGGNQPQHF,TGTGCCAGCAGCTTAGCTGCAGGGGGCAATCAGCCCCAGCATTTT
TRBJ2-7,TRBD2,few,TRBV4-3,CASSQVLAQDEQYF,TGCGCCAGCAGCCAAGTACTAGCGCAGGACGAGCAGTACTTC
TRBJ1-5,.,many,TRBV18,CASSPVMNQPQHF,TGTGCCAGCTCACCAGTAATGAATCAGCCCCAGCATTTT
TRBJ2-7,TRBD2,many,TRBV20-1,CSARDKAGGQYEQYF,TGCAGTGCTAGAGACAAGGCGGGAGGGCAATACGAGCAGTACTTC
TRBJ2-4,.,many,TRBV6-1,CASTTLGMIGGGNIQYF,TGTGCCAGCACCACCCTGGGGATGATCGGTGGAGGAAACATTCAGTACTTC
TRBJ1-1,TRBD1,many,TRBV6-5,CASSPGQGDEAFF,TGTGCCAGCAGTCCCGGACAGGGGGATGAAGCTTTCTTT
TRBJ1-4,.,many,TRBV28,CASSTPGRGGEKLFF,TGTGCCAGCAGCACTCCGGGCAGGGGAGGTGAAAAACTGTTTTTT
TRBJ1-5,.,once,TRBV28,CASRPLGIIVEPQHF,TGTGCCAGCAGACCCCTGGGCATTATTGTCGAGCCCCAGCATTTT
TRBJ2-7,.,.,TRBV3-1,CASSRLGTRRTYEQYF,TGTGCCAGCAGCCGCCTAGGGACACGTCGAACCTACGAGCAGTACTTC
TRBJ2-2,.,many,TRBV24-1,CATSDPDRDTGELFF,TGTGCCACCAGTGATCCCGACCGGGACACCGGGGAGCTGTTTTTT
TRBJ2-5,TRBD1,many,TRBV28,CASSPSDRGGETQYF,TGTGCCAGCAGTCCGTCAGACAGGGGAGGAGAGACCCAGTACTTC
TRBJ2-1,.,many,TRBV7-9,CASSLGSAYNEQFF,TGTGCCAGCAGCTTGGGTAGCGCTTACAATGAGCAGTTCTTC
TRBJ1-3,.,many,TRBV10-1,CASSESVGAGNTIYF,TGCGCCAGCAGTGAGTCGGTGGGAGCGGGAAACACCATATATTTT
TRBJ1-2,.,many,TRBV30,CAWRTPLGGLVRGYTF,TGTGCCTGGAGGACGCCCTTGGGGGGCTTGGTACGTGGCTACACCTTC
TRBJ1-1,TRBD1,.,TRBV12-3/TRBV12-4,CASRATGTGDSEAFF,TGTGCCAGCAGGGCCACCGGGACAGGGGACTCTGAAGCTTTCTTT
TRBJ1-1,TRBD1,.,TRBV4-2,CASSQEWQGGANTEAFF,TGTGCCAGCAGCCAAGAGTGGCAGGGGGGAGCGAACACTGAAGCTTTCTTT
TRBJ2-7,TRBD1,.,TRBV30,CAWSWDRDEQYF,TGTGCCTGGAGTTGGGACAGGGATGAGCAGTACTTC
TRBJ1-2,TRBD1,.,TRBV6-1,CASHRGDYGYTF,TGTGCCAGCCACAGGGGAGACTATGGCTACACCTTC